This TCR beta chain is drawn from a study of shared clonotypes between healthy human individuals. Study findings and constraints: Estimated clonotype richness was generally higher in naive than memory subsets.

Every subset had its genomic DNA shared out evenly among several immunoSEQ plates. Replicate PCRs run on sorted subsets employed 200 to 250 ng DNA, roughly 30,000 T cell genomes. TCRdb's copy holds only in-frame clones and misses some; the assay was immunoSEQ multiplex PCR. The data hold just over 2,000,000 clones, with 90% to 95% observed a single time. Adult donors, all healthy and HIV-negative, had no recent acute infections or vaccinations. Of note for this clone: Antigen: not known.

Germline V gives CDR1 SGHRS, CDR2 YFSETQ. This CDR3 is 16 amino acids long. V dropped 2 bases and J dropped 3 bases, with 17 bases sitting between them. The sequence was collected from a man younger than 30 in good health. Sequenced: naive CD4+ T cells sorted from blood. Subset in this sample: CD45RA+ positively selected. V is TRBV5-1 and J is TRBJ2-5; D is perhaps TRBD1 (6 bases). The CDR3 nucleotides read TGCGCCAGCAGCTTCTGGGGCGGCAGGACAGAAGAGACCCAGTACTTC. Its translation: CASSFWGGRTEETQYF.